One sample yielded the 5 T cell receptor beta chains listed below, sequenced in a study of shared clonotypes between healthy human individuals. Libraries were prepared by immunoSEQ multiplex PCR; TCRdb keeps only in-frame clonotypes and omits some of them. The table has some 1,100,000 clones, approximately 78% seen once; the top ten hold 0.4% to 0.55%. The specimen was memory CD4+ T cells from PBMCs. Stated subset: CD45RA-negative fraction. These receptors all stem from a man younger than 35 in good health. Some clones in this sample may be carry-over from other donors' samples.

The J gene is TRBJ2-3, the V gene TRBV30; no firm D call. V lost 2 bases and J 1 base, leaving 19 bases between the germline ends. The CDR3 extends over 17 amino acids. The germline gives CDR1 GTSNPN, CDR2 SVGIG (reference sequence). Here the CDR3 reads CAWSPRPGLPGTDTQYF. CDR3 nucleotides: TGTGCCTGGAGTCCCCGGCCGGGTCTTCCAGGCACAGATACGCAGTATTTT.

The rearrangement uses TRBV18 and TRBJ1-4; no firm D call. Germline CDR1 is KGHSH and CDR2 is LQKENI. V lost 3 bases, J lost 8 bases, and 10 bases lay in between. The length of the CDR3 is 13 residues. The CDR3 bases are TGTGCCAGCTCACCGTCCCCGGGGGAAAAACTGTTTTTT. Encoded protein: CASSPSPGEKLFF.

The J gene is TRBJ2-7, the V gene TRBV7-2; TRBD2 agrees at 8 bases. V lost 2 bases, J lost 1 base, and 7 bases stayed unmatched. Germline V gene sequence: CDR1 SGHTA, CDR2 FQGNSA. CDR3 size: 16 residues. CDR3 amino acids: CASSLLAGSGSYEQYF. Written as DNA, the CDR3 is TGTGCCAGCAGCTTATTAGCGGGATCGGGATCCTACGAGCAGTACTTC.

The V call is TRBV2, the J call TRBJ2-1, with 8 bases that match TRBD2. CDR3 size: 16 residues. Germline V lookup: CDR1 SNHLY, CDR2 FYNNEI. V gave up 4 bases and J gave up 4 bases; unmatched junction bases: 9. The CDR3 here is CASSAPLAATYNEQFF. For the CDR3, the DNA is TGTGCCAGCAGTGCCCCACTAGCGGCGACTTACAATGAGCAGTTCTTC.

This clone appeared a single time. The chain employs TRBV28 and TRBJ2-7, with TRBD2 as a possible D gene (6 bases). The germline CDR1 and CDR2 sequences are MDHEN and SYDVKM. Trimming took 8 bases from V and 7 from J, leaving 18 bases between them. There are 13 residues in the CDR3. The CDR3 nucleotides are TGTGCCAGCTCGGGGAGGAACACAGGAGAGCAGTACTTC. Translation: CASSGRNTGEQYF.